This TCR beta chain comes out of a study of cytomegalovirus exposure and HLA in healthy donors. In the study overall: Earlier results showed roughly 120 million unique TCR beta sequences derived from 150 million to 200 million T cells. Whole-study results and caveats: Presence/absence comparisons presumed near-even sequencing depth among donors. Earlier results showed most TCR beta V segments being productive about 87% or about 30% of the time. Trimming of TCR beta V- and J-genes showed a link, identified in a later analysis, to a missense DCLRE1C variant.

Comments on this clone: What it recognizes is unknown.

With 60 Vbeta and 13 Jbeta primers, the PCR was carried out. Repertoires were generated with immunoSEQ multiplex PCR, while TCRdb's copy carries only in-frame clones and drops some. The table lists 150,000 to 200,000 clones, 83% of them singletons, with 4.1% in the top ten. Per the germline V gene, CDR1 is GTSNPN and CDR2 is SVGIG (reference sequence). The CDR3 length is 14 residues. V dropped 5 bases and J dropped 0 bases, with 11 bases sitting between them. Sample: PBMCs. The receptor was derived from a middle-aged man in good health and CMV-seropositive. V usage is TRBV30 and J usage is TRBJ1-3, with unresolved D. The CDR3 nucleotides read TGTGCCTGGGCCAGACAAACCTCTGGAAACACCATATATTTT. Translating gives CAWARQTSGNTIYF.